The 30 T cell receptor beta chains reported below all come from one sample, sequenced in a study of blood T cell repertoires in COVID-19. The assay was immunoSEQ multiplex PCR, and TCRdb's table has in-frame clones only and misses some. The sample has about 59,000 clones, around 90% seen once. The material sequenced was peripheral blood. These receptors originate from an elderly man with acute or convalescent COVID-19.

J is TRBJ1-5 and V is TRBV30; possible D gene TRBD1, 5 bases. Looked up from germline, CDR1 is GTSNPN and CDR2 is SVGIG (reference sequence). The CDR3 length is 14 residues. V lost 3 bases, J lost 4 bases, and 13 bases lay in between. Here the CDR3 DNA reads TGTGCCTGGAGCGACGGAAGGACAAATCAGCCCCAGCATTTT. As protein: CAWSDGRTNQPQHF.

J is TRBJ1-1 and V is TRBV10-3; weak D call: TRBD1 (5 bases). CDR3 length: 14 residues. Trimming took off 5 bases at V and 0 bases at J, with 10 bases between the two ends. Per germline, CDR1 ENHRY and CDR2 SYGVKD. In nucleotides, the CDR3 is TGTGCCATCAGTTCAGGGCACATGAACACTGAAGCTTTCTTT. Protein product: CAISSGHMNTEAFF.

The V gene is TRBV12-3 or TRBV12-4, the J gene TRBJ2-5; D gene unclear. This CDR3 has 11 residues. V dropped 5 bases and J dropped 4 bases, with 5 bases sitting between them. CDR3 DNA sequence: TGTGCCAGCAGTCGCGGAGAGACCCAGTACTTC. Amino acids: CASSRGETQYF.

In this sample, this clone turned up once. CDR3 sequence reads: CASSVPGLSSGANVLTF. As DNA, the CDR3 is TGTGCCAGCAGTGTACCGGGACTCAGCTCTGGGGCCAACGTCCTGACTTTC. J is TRBJ2-6 and V is TRBV2; D is perhaps TRBD2 (6 bases). The germline CDR1 and CDR2 sequences are SNHLY and FYNNEI. V lost 4 bases to trimming and J lost 0 bases, with 13 bases between them. This CDR3 contains 17 residues.

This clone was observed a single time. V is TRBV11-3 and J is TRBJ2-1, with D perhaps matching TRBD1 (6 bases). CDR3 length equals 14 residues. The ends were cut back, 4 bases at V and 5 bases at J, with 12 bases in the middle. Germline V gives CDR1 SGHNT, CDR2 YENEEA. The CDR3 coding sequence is TGTGCCAGCAGCTCCCAGGGGTCCGACAATGAGCAGTTCTTC. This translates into CASSSQGSDNEQFF. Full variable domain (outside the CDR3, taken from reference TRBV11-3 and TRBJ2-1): EAGVVQSPRYKIIEKKQPVAFWCNPISGHNTLYWYLQNLGQGPELLIRYENEEAVDDSQLPKDRFSAERLKGVDSTLKIQPAELGDSAVYLCASSSQGSDNEQFFGPGTRLTVL.

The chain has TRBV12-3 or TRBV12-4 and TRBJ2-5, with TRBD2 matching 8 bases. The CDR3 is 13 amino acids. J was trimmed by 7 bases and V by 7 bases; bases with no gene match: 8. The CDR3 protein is CASTPSGRATQYF. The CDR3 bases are TGTGCCAGCACCCCTAGCGGGCGGGCGACCCAGTACTTC.

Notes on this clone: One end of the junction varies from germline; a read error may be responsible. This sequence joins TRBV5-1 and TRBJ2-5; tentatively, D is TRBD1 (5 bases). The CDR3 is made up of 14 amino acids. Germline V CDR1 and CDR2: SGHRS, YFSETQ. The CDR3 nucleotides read TGCGCCAGCAGCTTTGACAGTGGGCAAGGGACCCAGTACTTC. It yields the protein CASSFDSGQGTQYF.

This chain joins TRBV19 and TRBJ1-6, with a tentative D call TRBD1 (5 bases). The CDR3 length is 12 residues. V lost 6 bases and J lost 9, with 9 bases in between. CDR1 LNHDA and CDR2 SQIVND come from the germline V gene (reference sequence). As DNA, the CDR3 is TGTGCCAGTAGCCCAGGGATTTCACCCCTCCACTTT. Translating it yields CASSPGISPLHF.

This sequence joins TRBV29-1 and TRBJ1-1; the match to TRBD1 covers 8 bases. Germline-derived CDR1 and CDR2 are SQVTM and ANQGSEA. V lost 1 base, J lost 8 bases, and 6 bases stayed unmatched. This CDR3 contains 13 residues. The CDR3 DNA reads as TGCAGCGTTGAAGTTGGCCAGGGGGCCGAAGCTTTCTTT. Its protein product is CSVEVGQGAEAFF.

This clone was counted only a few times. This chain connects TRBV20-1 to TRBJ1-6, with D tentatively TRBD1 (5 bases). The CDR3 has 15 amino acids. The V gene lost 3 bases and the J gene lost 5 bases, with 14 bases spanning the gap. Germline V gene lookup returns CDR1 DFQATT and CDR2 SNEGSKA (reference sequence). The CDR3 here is CSASNPRGNNSPLHF. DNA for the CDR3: TGCAGTGCTAGTAATCCTAGGGGCAATAATTCACCCCTCCACTTT.

CDR3 protein: CASSLTGAPGEQYF. In DNA form, the CDR3 reads TGTGCCAGCAGCTTAACAGGGGCCCCAGGGGAGCAGTACTTC. The chain carries TRBV7-9 and TRBJ2-7; 7 nucleotides align to TRBD1. This CDR3 contains 14 residues. With V trimmed by 2 bases and J by 7 bases, 8 bases remained unmatched. The germline gives CDR1 SEHNR, CDR2 FQNEAQ (reference sequence).

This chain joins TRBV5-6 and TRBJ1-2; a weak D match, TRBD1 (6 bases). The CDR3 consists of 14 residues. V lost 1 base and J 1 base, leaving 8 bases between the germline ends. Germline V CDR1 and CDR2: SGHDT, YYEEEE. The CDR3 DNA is TGTGCCAGCAGCTTGCTGGACAGTAACTATGGCTACACCTTC. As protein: CASSLLDSNYGYTF.

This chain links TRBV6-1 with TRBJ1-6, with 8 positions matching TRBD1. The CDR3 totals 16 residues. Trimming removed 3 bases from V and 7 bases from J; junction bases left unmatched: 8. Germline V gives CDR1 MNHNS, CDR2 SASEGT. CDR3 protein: CASSDVGTGGNSPLHF. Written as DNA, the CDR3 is TGTGCCAGCAGTGATGTAGGGACAGGAGGAAATTCACCCCTCCACTTT.

As DNA, the CDR3 is TGCGCCAGCAGCTTGGCGGTAGCGGGGGGGTACAATGAGCAGTTCTTC. This gives the protein CASSLAVAGGYNEQFF. The chain combines TRBV5-1 with TRBJ2-1, with TRBD2 identical over 11 bases. V lost 0 bases to trimming and J lost 4 bases; unmatched junction nucleotides: 3. Germline lookup yields CDR1 SGHRS and CDR2 YFSETQ. This CDR3 comprises 16 residues. Full variable domain (remainder filled in from reference TRBV5-1 and TRBJ2-1): KAGVTQTPRYLIKTRGQQVTLSCSPISGHRSVSWYQQTPGQGLQFLFEYFSETQRNKGNFPGRFSGRQFSNSRSEMNVSTLELGDSALYLCASSLAVAGGYNEQFFGPGTRLTVL.

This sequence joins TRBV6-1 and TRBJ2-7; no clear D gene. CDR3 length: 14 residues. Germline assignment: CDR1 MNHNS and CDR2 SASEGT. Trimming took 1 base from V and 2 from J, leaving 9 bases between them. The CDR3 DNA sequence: TGTGCCAGCAGTGAAGGCGGCGGCCCCTACGAGCAGTACTTC. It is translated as CASSEGGGPYEQYF.

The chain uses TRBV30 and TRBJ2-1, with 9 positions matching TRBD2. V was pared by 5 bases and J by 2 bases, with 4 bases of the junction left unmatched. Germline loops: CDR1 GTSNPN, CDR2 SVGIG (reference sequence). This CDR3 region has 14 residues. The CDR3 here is CAWDSGGTYNEQFF. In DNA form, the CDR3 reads TGTGCCTGGGACAGCGGGGGGACCTACAATGAGCAGTTCTTC.

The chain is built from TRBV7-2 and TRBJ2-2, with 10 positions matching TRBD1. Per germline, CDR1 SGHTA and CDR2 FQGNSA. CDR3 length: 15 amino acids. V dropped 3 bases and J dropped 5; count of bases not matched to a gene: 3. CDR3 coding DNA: TGTGCCAGCAGCTTGACAGGGGGCGTTACCGGGGAGCTGTTTTTT. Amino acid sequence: CASSLTGGVTGELFF.

Here the CDR3 DNA reads TGTGCCAGTAGTCCCCTATTGGGCGGGGGGCACGGTGAGCAGTTCTTC. Protein product: CASSPLLGGGHGEQFF. V usage is TRBV19 and J usage is TRBJ2-1; 8 nucleotides match TRBD2. Trimming cost V 5 bases and J 9 bases; bases outside gene matches: 15. The germline V gene has CDR1 LNHDA and CDR2 SQIVND (reference sequence). CDR3 length: 16 residues. The full variable domain, in which reference TRBV19 and TRBJ2-1 provide the parts outside the CDR3, is DGGITQSPKYLFRKEGQNVTLSCEQNLNHDAMYWYRQDPGQGLRLIYYSQIVNDFQKGDIAEGYSVSREKKESFPLTVTSAQKNPTAFYLCASSPLLGGGHGEQFFGPGTRLTVL.

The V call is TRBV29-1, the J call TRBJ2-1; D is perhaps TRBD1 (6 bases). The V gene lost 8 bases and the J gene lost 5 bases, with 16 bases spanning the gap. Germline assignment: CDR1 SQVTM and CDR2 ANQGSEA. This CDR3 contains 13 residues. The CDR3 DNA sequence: TGCAGCACTGACCCAGGGGTCGACAATGAGCAGTTCTTC. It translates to CSTDPGVDNEQFF.

This chain's CDR3 is CATSGGPQETQYF. The CDR3 DNA follows: TGTGCCACTAGCGGGGGGCCTCAAGAGACCCAGTACTTC. The chain is built from TRBV10-3 and TRBJ2-5, with 11 bases that match TRBD2. CDR3 length equals 13 residues. Germline values: CDR1 ENHRY, CDR2 SYGVKD. With V trimmed by 10 bases and J by 2 bases, 3 bases remained unmatched.

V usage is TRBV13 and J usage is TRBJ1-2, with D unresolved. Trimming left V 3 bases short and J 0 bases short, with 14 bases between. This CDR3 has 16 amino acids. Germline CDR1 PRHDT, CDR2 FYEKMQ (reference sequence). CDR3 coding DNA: TGTGCCAGCAGCTTCGGGTCCCCCGCCGCTAACTATGGCTACACCTTC. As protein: CASSFGSPAANYGYTF.

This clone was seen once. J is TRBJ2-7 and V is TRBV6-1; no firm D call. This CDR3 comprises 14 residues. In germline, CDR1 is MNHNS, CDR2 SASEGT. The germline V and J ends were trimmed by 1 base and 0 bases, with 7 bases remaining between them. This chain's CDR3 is CASSEEYFSYEQYF. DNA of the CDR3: TGTGCCAGCAGTGAAGAGTACTTCTCCTACGAGCAGTACTTC.

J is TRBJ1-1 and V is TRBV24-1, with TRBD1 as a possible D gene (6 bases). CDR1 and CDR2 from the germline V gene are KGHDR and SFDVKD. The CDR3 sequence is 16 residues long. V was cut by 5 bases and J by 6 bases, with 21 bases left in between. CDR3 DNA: TGTGCCACCAGTGGTTTTGGACGGGGGGCGAGACCTGAAGCTTTCTTT. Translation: CATSGFGRGARPEAFF.

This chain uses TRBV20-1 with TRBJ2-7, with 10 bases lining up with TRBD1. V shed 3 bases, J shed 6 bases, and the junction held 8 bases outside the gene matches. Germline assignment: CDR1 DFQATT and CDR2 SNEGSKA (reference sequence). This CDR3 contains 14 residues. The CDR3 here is CSASQGQGQREQYF. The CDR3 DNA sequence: TGCAGTGCTAGTCAGGGACAGGGGCAGCGCGAGCAGTACTTC.

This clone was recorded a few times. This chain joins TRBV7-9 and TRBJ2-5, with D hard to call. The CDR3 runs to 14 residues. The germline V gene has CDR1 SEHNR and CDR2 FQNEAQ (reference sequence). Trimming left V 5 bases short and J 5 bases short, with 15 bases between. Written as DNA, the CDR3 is TGTGCCAGCAGCCCGTCCGACTCAGTGGAGACCCAGTACTTC. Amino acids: CASSPSDSVETQYF.

CDR3 coding DNA: TGTGCCAGCAGTCCCGGGAAGGTATACACTGAAGCTTTCTTT. Translating gives CASSPGKVYTEAFF. The J gene is TRBJ1-1, the V gene TRBV25-1; D not certain. The CDR3 has 14 amino acids. The ends were cut back, 5 bases at V and 3 bases at J, with 13 bases in the middle. Per the germline V gene, CDR1 is MGHDK and CDR2 is SYGVNS.

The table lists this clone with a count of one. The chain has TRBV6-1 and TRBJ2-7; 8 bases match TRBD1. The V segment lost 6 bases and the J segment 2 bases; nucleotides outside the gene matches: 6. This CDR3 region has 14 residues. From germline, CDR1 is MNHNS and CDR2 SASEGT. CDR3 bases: TGTGCCAGCAGCCGGACAGGGCAAACCTACGAGCAGTACTTC. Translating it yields CASSRTGQTYEQYF.

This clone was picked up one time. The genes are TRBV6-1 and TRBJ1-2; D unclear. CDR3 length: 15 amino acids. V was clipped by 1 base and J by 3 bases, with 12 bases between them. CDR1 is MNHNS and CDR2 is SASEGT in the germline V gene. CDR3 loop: CASSEGSGGHYGYTF. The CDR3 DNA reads TGTGCCAGCAGTGAAGGGTCAGGTGGGCACTATGGCTACACCTTC.

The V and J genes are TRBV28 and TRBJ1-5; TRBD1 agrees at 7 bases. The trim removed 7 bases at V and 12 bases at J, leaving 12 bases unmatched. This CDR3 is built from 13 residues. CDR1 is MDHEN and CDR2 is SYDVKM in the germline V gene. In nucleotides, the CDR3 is TGTGCCAGCACCAGTTCCGGGACAGTTCTCCAGCATTTT. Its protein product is CASTSSGTVLQHF.

CDR3 coding DNA: TGTGCCTGGATTCTCGGCTCTGGAAACACCATATATTTT. Amino acids: CAWILGSGNTIYF. J is TRBJ1-3 and V is TRBV30, with D uncertain. CDR1 GTSNPN and CDR2 SVGIG come from the germline V gene (reference sequence). Between the trimmed V and J ends, which lost 4 bases and 0 bases, there was a span of 7 bases. The CDR3 loop spans 13 amino acids.